Presented here are 17 T cell receptor beta chains from one specimen sequenced in a study of beta chain features in type 1 diabetes. Study observations and caveats: All four CD4+ subsets of Type 1 diabetes patients contained TCRB CDR3s that were moderately but significantly shorter.

Their antigens are not known. Since all of the isolated RNA was reverse transcribed, expressed TCRB transcripts were what got sequenced. The data were produced by immunoSEQ multiplex PCR, yet TCRdb's version contains in-frame clones alone and is incomplete. Among around 250,000 clones, around 25% were seen once, and the ten largest hold roughly 0.011%. Sequences were obtained from naive CD4+ T cells from blood. The source of these receptors is a woman aged 25 to 45 with type 1 diabetes.

This sequence joins TRBV7-9 and TRBJ1-5, with no clear D. Germline CDR1 and CDR2: SEHNR and FQNEAQ (reference sequence). CDR3 length: 12 amino acids. Trimming took off 7 bases at V and 5 bases at J, with 9 bases between the two ends. CDR3 coding DNA: TGTGCCAGCACCTTCGCGGATCAGCCCCAGCATTTT. Translating it yields CASTFADQPQHF.

V and J are TRBV4-1 and TRBJ2-2; no reliable D call. The CDR3 is 14 residues long. Trimming cost V 0 bases and J 4 bases, with 6 bases left between them. The V gene's germline CDR1 is MGHRA and CDR2 YSYEKL. The CDR3 region is CASSQEGVTGELFF. DNA of the CDR3: TGCGCCAGCAGCCAAGAGGGCGTCACCGGGGAGCTGTTTTTT.

In the case of this clone: The same CDR3 can be traced to other DNA sequences in this sample. This chain links TRBV5-1 with TRBJ1-2; no reliable D call. The germline V gene encodes CDR1 SGHRS and CDR2 YFSETQ. V gave up 3 bases and J gave up 2 bases, with 2 bases separating them. The CDR3 runs to 11 residues. The CDR3 region has the DNA TGCGCCAGCAGCTCGAACTATGGCTACACCTTC. Translation gives CASSSNYGYTF.

The V gene is TRBV9, the J gene TRBJ2-1; tentatively, D is TRBD1 (6 bases). Germline V gives CDR1 SGDLS, CDR2 YYNGEE. Trimming cost V 0 bases and J 6 bases, with 13 bases left between them. The CDR3 contains 15 residues. CDR3 sequence (DNA): TGTGCCAGCAGCGTAGAAGGACAGAAAAGCAATGAGCAGTTCTTC. It translates to CASSVEGQKSNEQFF.

The chain has TRBV7-9 and TRBJ1-4, with TRBD1 matching over 7 bases. This CDR3 is built from 14 residues. Per the germline V gene, CDR1 is SEHNR and CDR2 is FQNEAQ (reference sequence). J lost 7 bases, V lost 6 bases, and 8 bases had no gene match. CDR3 bases: TGTGCCAGCAGTAGATCGACAGGGAGTGAAAAACTGTTTTTT. Amino acids: CASSRSTGSEKLFF. The full variable domain, completed using reference TRBV7-9 and TRBJ1-4, is DTGVSQNPRHKITKRGQNVTFRCDPISEHNRLYWYRQTLGQGPEFLTYFQNEAQLEKSRLLSDRFSAERPKGSFSTLEIQRTEQGDSAMYLCASSRSTGSEKLFFGSGTQLSVL.

This clone was recorded a few times. In DNA, the CDR3 is TGTGCCAGCAGCTTACTGCAGGGGGCCCCTGAAGCTTTCTTT. It specifies CASSLLQGAPEAFF. The chain combines TRBV7-2 with TRBJ1-1; 8 bases line up with TRBD1. This CDR3 contains 14 residues. J gave up 6 bases and V 2 bases, and 5 bases lay outside the gene matches. Germline lookup yields CDR1 SGHTA and CDR2 FQGNSA.

This clone turned up a few times. The V gene is TRBV7-9, the J gene TRBJ2-1; TRBD2 agrees at 13 bases. With 6 bases clipped from V and 7 bases from J, the junction kept 9 bases outside the gene matches. The CDR3 is made up of 16 amino acids. Germline V gene lookup returns CDR1 SEHNR and CDR2 FQNEAQ (reference sequence). The CDR3 protein is CASRTGTSGKGNEQFF. The DNA for the CDR3 is TGTGCCAGCAGGACCGGGACTAGCGGGAAAGGAAATGAGCAGTTCTTC.

This clone was recorded a few times. Other nucleotide sequences in the sample specify the same CDR3. This sequence joins TRBV20-1 and TRBJ2-1; D unresolved. The CDR3 extends over 10 amino acids. Trimming stripped 4 bases from V and 7 bases from J, with 5 bases between. Per germline, CDR1 DFQATT and CDR2 SNEGSKA (reference sequence). The CDR3 protein is CSATGNEQFF. The DNA for the CDR3 is TGCAGTGCTACAGGAAATGAGCAGTTCTTC.

J is TRBJ2-7 and V is TRBV7-9, with D tentatively TRBD2 (5 bases). Trimming stripped 1 base from V and 3 bases from J, with 13 bases between. CDR1 and CDR2 (germline): SEHNR, FQNEAQ (reference sequence). This CDR3 is 15 amino acids long. The DNA of the CDR3 is TGTGCCAGCAGCTTAGTCCCTAGCCCATTCTACGAGCAGTACTTC. It specifies CASSLVPSPFYEQYF.

The chain employs TRBV11-2 and TRBJ2-1; perhaps TRBD1 as D (7 bases). The CDR3 is 15 residues long. The V and J ends lost 3 bases and 6 bases respectively, with 15 bases between them. Per the germline V gene, CDR1 is SGHAT and CDR2 is FQNNGV. The CDR3 is CASSFRTGEVNEQFF. CDR3 in DNA: TGTGCCAGCAGCTTCCGTACAGGGGAGGTCAATGAGCAGTTCTTC.

The rearrangement joins TRBV27 to TRBJ2-1; 9 bases fit TRBD1. CDR3 size: 15 residues. CDR1 and CDR2 from the germline V gene are MNHEY and SMNVEV (reference sequence). Trimming took 4 bases from V and 6 from J; bases not matched to a gene: 7. The CDR3 nucleotides read TGTGCCAGCAGTTCCGGGACAGGGATTGGCAATGAGCAGTTCTTC. Residues: CASSSGTGIGNEQFF.

About this clone itself: This sample includes further DNA sequences coding for the same CDR3. The chain carries TRBV9 and TRBJ2-5, with D possibly TRBD1 on 5 matching bases. From germline, CDR1 is SGDLS and CDR2 YYNGEE. CDR3 size: 14 residues. V was trimmed by 0 bases and J by 4 bases, leaving 10 bases between them. The DNA for the CDR3 is TGTGCCAGCAGCGTAGGTCAGGGCCGAGAGACCCAGTACTTC. It specifies CASSVGQGRETQYF.

As for this clone: The missing conserved phenylalanine or tryptophan at the end of this CDR3 makes a read error likely. It is unclear where the CDR3 begins or ends on the DNA, so no DNA is shown, and the CDR3 is as TCRdb lists it. The CDR3 loop reads CASRKLRDRMTL. This chain links TRBV2 with TRBJ2-7; the table names TRBD1, a call not compared with the DNA. Ends included, the CDR3 has 12 residues. CDR1 and CDR2 (germline): SNHLY, FYNNEI.

This chain connects TRBV7-9 to TRBJ2-2, with 9 bases fitting TRBD1. V dropped 6 bases and J dropped 5; count of bases not matched to a gene: 7. The CDR3 covers 15 residues. Germline lookup yields CDR1 SEHNR and CDR2 FQNEAQ (reference sequence). CDR3 DNA sequence: TGTGCCAGCAGAGCGGGACAGGGAGTGACCGGGGAGCTGTTTTTT. It specifies CASRAGQGVTGELFF.

Only a few counts were recorded for this clone. The V gene is TRBV18, the J gene TRBJ2-7, with D possibly being TRBD1 (5 bases). The CDR3 has 14 residues. The germline V gene encodes CDR1 KGHSH and CDR2 LQKENI. Trimming removed 1 base at V and 6 bases at J, with 13 bases between. This CDR3 is CASSPQGSLFEQYF. In DNA form, the CDR3 reads TGTGCCAGCTCACCACAGGGGTCCCTTTTCGAGCAGTACTTC. Combining the CDR3 with reference TRBV18 and TRBJ2-7 gives the whole variable domain NAGVMQNPRHLVRRRGQEARLRCSPMKGHSHVYWYRQLPEEGLKFMVYLQKENIIDESGMPKERFSAEFPKEGPSILRIQQVVRGDSAAYFCASSPQGSLFEQYFGPGTRLTVT.

This clone appeared a few times. The rearrangement uses TRBV19 and TRBJ2-1; D is unresolved. Between the trimmed V and J ends, which lost 3 bases and 4 bases, there was a span of 4 bases. This CDR3 is 12 amino acids long. Germline values: CDR1 LNHDA, CDR2 SQIVND (reference sequence). DNA of the CDR3: TGTGCCAGTAGTATGTCTTACAATGAGCAGTTCTTC. Translation: CASSMSYNEQFF.

This chain connects TRBV7-3 to TRBJ2-5; 10 bases are shared with TRBD2. The V and J ends lost 2 bases and 8 bases, in that order; junction bases with no gene match: 8. CDR3 length: 15 residues. CDR1 SGHTA and CDR2 FQGTGA come from the germline V gene. The CDR3 coding sequence is TGTGCCAGCAGCTTATCTAGCGGGAGTTTAGACACCCAGTACTTC. This sequence encodes CASSLSSGSLDTQYF.